This T cell receptor (beta chain) was sequenced in a study of cytomegalovirus exposure and HLA in healthy donors (dated by TCRdb to the late 2010s). Study-level background: An earlier analysis of some 620 of the donors reported about 280 Gb of sequence data and 117 million unique TCR beta sequences obtained from about 200 million T cells. About 280 gigabases of sequencing data and 78 million or so unique TCR sequences were included in an early release covering around 600 HLA-typed donors. Of the 398 genotyped donors, 80% to 90% were placed in the genetic ancestry cluster associated with self-reported Caucasian donors. The study aimed to test whether signatures of past pathogen exposure could be identified by cataloging public T cell receptors. The study profiled the T cell repertoires of under 700 subjects by immunosequencing and related them to cytomegalovirus serostatus. A separate validation cohort of about 110 different subjects was used in addition to the 666-subject first cohort. The study combined high-throughput TCR immunosequencing, statistical association of individual TCRs with disease status, and machine learning to predict cytomegalovirus infection status. A later analysis re-examined previously published TCR beta repertoires from about 670 donors and added high-resolution HLA genotyping to investigate patterns of TCR occurrence. Rather than using new phenotypic data, the later analysis identified candidate immune exposures from TCR beta sequences and from how often those sequences occurred across donors. To decide whether each TCR beta V gene segment behaved as functional or pseudogenic, an earlier analysis of over 500 of the donors relied on high-throughput TCR beta sequencing. Alongside the repertoire data, information on donor age, sex, ethnicity and CMV serostatus was compiled. A later genetic analysis used genome-wide SNP genotypes for 398 of the 666 donors, treating that subset as a discovery cohort. Every repertoire in the discovery cohort had been generated on one and the same sequencing platform. HLA typing included class I and class II loci at four-digit resolution. Typing coverage differed by locus: A, B, C, DRB1 and DQB1 were typed in about 620-630 donors, DQA1 in about 560, DPA1 in approximately 600, and DPB1 in roughly 450. Several DR-DQ haplotypes were handled as single units for association and clustering because linkage in the cohort was strong. Across under 500 genotyped donors of the cohort, an average of roughly 250,000 unique TCR beta nucleotide sequences per donor were sequenced, and 15% to 20% of those sequences were non-productive. Results and caveats for the whole study, not just this receptor: A further reported finding was that TCR beta sequences accurately predicted the HLA-A and HLA-B alleles for most subjects in the first cohort. In both the original and validation cohorts, the classifier was reported to diagnose cytomegalovirus status with high specificity and sensitivity. In the study, 150 to 200 TCR beta chains were listed as associated with cytomegalovirus. The authors suggested that the approach could potentially be generalized to other disease states and immunological phenotypes. Roughly uniform sequencing depth across donors was assumed in presence/absence analyses, although this assumption may not hold. A group of highly shared sequence variants was considered likely to be a technical artifact of the sequencing pipeline. In a later analysis, HLA-associated TCR beta chains showed more clonal expansion and lower generation probabilities than non-associated chains that were equally common. An earlier analysis of approximately 530 of the donors showed that most TCR beta V segments appeared in productive rearrangements either about 87% or about 30% of the time, which broadly matched IMGT annotations. A few of the identified cytomegalovirus-associated TCR beta chains were confirmed in vitro to be specific for cytomegalovirus antigens. While some public TCRs were present in many individuals, most TCR sequences turned up only very rarely across donors. Correlated functional status among segregating V segments might be attributable to linkage disequilibrium, but an unknown experimental factor could not be ruled out. In a later analysis, several top co-occurrence clusters were reported to appear linked to parvovirus B19, influenza, CMV and Epstein-Barr virus. Over 15 rarely observed V segments, including chromosome 9 orphons, were excluded from the earlier analysis of about 500 of the donors because counts were too low. A later analysis found that most CMV-associated TCR beta chains appeared HLA-restricted, with HLA associations seemingly driven largely by CMV exposure. A later analysis associated about 17,000 TCR beta sequences with specific HLA alleles at a false discovery rate of 0.05. The only immune exposure information available for the cohort was CMV serostatus. In a later analysis, TCR association rates were found to vary across HLA loci, with the most associated TCRs seen for DRB1 alleles and the fewest for HLA-C alleles. Compared with the approximately 700-donor mean, donors in an Asian-associated ancestry cluster had fewer N-insertions in productive TCRs, according to a later genetic analysis. When HLA alleles, especially DR and DQ, strongly co-occurred, TCR associations were difficult to assign to individual alleles. Only TCR beta chains were sequenced in this cohort, and the absence of alpha or paired-chain data limited detectable features. Because HLA typing was missing for some donors at each locus, association tests included only the typed subset. In a later genetic analysis, a missense DCLRE1C variant was associated with V-gene and J-gene trimming of TCR beta chains, and the association was replicated in an independent cohort.

This clone was observed a handful of times. Its target antigen remains unknown. Nothing much larger sits one base from this clone, and base qualities are not available. The cohort comprised under 700 healthy bone marrow donors. At the time of sampling, all cohort members were nominally healthy, though unrecorded immune exposures were likely present. The donor was CMV seronegative and belonged to the group of roughly 330 seronegative cohort members. Each donor provided a peripheral blood sample, and peripheral blood mononuclear cells were used for TCR beta sequencing. Genomic DNA extraction from the blood cell samples was performed with the Qiagen DNeasy Blood Extraction Kit. Receptor amplification or capture employed the immunoSEQ multiplex PCR assay. For the multiplex PCR, a mixture combining 60 forward primers for TCR Vbeta segments and 13 reverse primers for TCR Jbeta segments was used. A multiplex PCR assay on genomic DNA amplified the CDR3 region of rearranged TCR beta genes. On the Illumina HiSeq System, the amplified TCR beta libraries were sequenced as 87-base-pair reads. The paper's processing steps were these. In a later analysis, about 80 million unique TCR beta chains were counted across the 500 to 850 repertoires, and approximately 11 million of these chains were shared by at least two donors. Raw reads were error-corrected and collapsed into unique sequences by a nearest-neighbor algorithm in which closely related sequences were merged to remove PCR and sequencing errors. V, D and J gene segments were assigned by aligning CDR3 sequences to IMGT reference sequences. For a sequence to be retained, at least a six-nucleotide match to both a V gene segment and a J gene segment was required. A rearrangement was called productive if the CDR3 had no stop codons and remained in frame with V and J, and every other rearrangement was called non-productive. CDR3 was defined by IMGT convention, running from the second conserved V-encoded cysteine to the conserved J-encoded phenylalanine. In an earlier analysis of some 550 of the donors, sequences lacking an unambiguous match to a single V gene segment were excluded. An earlier analysis of several hundred of the donors called V segments functional above 56.7% productive rearrangements and segregating when the between-donor standard deviation exceeded 5%. A statistical classification framework was developed to diagnose cytomegalovirus status using the catalog of TCR beta chain sequences. In a later analysis, TCR nucleotide sequences were compared against IMGT/GENE-DB human TR gene sequences so that V and J genes could be assigned. A later analysis assigned CDR3 sequences and most-parsimonious VDJ recombination scenarios with the TCRdist pipeline. In a later analysis, every TCR beta chain was defined by the combination of its CDR3 amino acid sequence and its V-gene family, and reads without a unique V-gene family were dropped. A later analysis removed 500 to 600 highly shared, low-generation-probability nucleotide sequences to deal with suspected cross-contamination and a sequencing artifact. For each public chain, a later analysis derived a clonal expansion index from normalized ranks of inferred template counts within each repertoire. In a later analysis, generation probabilities were computed using a VDJ recombination model fitted to out-of-frame rearrangements, and the results were checked against IGoR. In a later analysis, TCR-TCR, TCR-HLA and TCR-CMV co-occurrence was scored with hypergeometric tests, and a repertoire-size bias correction was applied to TCR pairs. To estimate false discovery rates, a later analysis permuted the HLA or CMV assignments 20 times. A later analysis grouped co-occurring TCRs with DBSCAN, adding TCRdist sequence similarity when clustering within HLA-allele-positive subsets. Repertoires with fewer than 30,000 or more than 120,000 public chains were left out of co-occurrence clustering, as were five repertoires with anomalous nucleotide sharing. TCRdb took over this immuneACCESS table, retaining in-frame rearrangements with V and J assigned. Such tables are incomplete; in checked studies, under half of the missing clones stem from an unresolved V gene, and the remainder is unexplained. The V and J calls and clone size come from that table; D and trimming were worked out from the DNA. This sample is represented by around 140,000 clones; 60% to 75% of them were singletons. The top ten clonotypes cover about 7% of the sample.

Sequencing was performed on PBMCs. This clonotype was sampled from a man in his thirties or forties in good health and CMV-seronegative.

The base sequence is TGTGCCAGCAGCTTAGACATAAATTCACCCCTCCACTTT. The translation is CASSLDINSPLHF. This receptor chain uses TRBV7-3 and TRBJ1-6; the D gene cannot be named for sure. CDR1 and CDR2, per the germline V gene, are SGHTA and FQGTGA. The CDR3 covers 13 residues, taking in both the cysteine and the phenylalanine. Only CDR3 DNA is held: 39 bases, read in frame from base 1. V gives up 2 bases and J gives up 7 bases, and the segment between their germline ends measures 6 bases.